These 5 T cell receptor beta chains share one sample of origin, sequenced in a study of blood T cell repertoires in COVID-19. The data were produced by immunoSEQ multiplex PCR, yet TCRdb's version contains in-frame clones alone and is incomplete. The data hold 100,000 to 120,000 clones, with roughly 80% observed a single time. The sample comprised peripheral blood. These receptor sequences come from a man aged 50-59 years with acute or convalescent COVID-19.

In DNA, the CDR3 is TGTGCCAGCAGTTCCGACAGGGGATACGAGCAGTACTTC. Its translation is CASSSDRGYEQYF. The chain is built from TRBV2 and TRBJ2-7; 8 nucleotides align to TRBD1. CDR1 is SNHLY and CDR2 is FYNNEI in the germline V gene. V was clipped by 5 bases and J by 4 bases; unmatched bases: 4. The CDR3 is 13 residues long.

This clone was detected once. The chain couples TRBV2 to TRBJ2-7; D may be TRBD1 (5 bases). In germline, CDR1 is SNHLY, CDR2 FYNNEI. V lost 1 base and J lost 0, with 7 bases in between. The CDR3 length is 14 residues. The CDR3: CASSEGGISYEQYV. The CDR3 bases are TGTGCCAGCAGTGAAGGGGGCATCTCCTACGAGCAGTACGTC.

The rearrangement joins TRBV5-5 to TRBJ2-7; 9 positions match TRBD1. CDR1 SGHKS and CDR2 YYEKEE come from the germline V gene (reference sequence). The CDR3 loop spans 15 amino acids. V lost 3 bases to trimming and J lost 6 bases; unmatched junction nucleotides: 10. The CDR3 sequence is CASSYQTGGGGEQYF. As DNA, the CDR3 is TGTGCCAGCAGCTACCAAACAGGGGGCGGCGGCGAGCAGTACTTC.

V usage is TRBV21-1 and J usage is TRBJ1-2; the table's D gene call, TRBD1, was not cross checked with the DNA. TRBV21-1 is labeled a pseudogene. The CDR3 has 16 amino acids. Here the CDR3 reads CASSTPSTGGAAEVLF. CDR3 DNA sequence: TGTGCCAGCAGCACCCCCTCGACAGGGGGCGCAGCCGAAGTCCTCTTC.

V is TRBV4-1 and J is TRBJ1-1, with 8 bases aligning to TRBD1. Germline V gene lookup returns CDR1 MGHRA and CDR2 YSYEKL. CDR3 size: 15 residues. J gave up 2 bases and V 4 bases, and 6 bases lay outside the gene matches. The chain's CDR3 is CASSLRGQDNTEAFF. The CDR3 region has the DNA TGCGCCAGCAGCCTACGGGGACAGGACAACACTGAAGCTTTCTTT.